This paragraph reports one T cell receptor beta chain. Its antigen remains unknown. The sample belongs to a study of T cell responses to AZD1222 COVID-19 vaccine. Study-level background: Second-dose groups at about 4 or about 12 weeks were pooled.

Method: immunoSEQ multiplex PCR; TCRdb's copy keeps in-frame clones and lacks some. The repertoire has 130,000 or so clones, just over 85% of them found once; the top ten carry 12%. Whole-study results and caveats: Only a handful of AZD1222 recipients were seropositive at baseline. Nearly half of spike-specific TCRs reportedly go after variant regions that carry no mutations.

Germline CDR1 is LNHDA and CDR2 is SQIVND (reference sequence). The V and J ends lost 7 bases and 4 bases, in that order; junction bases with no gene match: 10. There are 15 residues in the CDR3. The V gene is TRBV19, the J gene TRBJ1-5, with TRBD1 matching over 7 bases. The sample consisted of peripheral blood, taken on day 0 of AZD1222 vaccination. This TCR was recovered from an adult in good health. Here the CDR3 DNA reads TGTGCCAGTACTTGGCGGGACAGAGGAAATCAGCCCCAGCATTTT. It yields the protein CASTWRDRGNQPQHF.